These T cell receptor beta chains were read from a single sample in a study of T-cell reconstitution after alpha-beta-depleted transplantation in children. TCRdb re-called the PCR reads with MiXCR, one entry per CDR3 protein. The sample lists hundreds of thousands of distinct CDR3 sequences, 10% to 15% seen once, with 0.75% to 0.85% in the top ten. The sample consisted of PBMCs, taken before TCRalphabeta/CD19-depleted stem cell transplant. The receptors stem from a girl between 2 and 10 years old with congenital amegakaryocytic thrombocytopenia, due to receive a stem cell transplant. Each CDR3 is given with its conserved first and last residue. The order of the fields is J gene, CDR3 length, D gene, V gene, clone size, CDR3 protein, CDR3 DNA. A D gene is named only where the DNA matches it firmly. The size entry is marked missing in some rows and otherwise reads once, few, many or a size class.

>TRBJ2-1|16|TRBD2|TRBV5-5|many
CASSLWASGNYNEQFF
TGTGCCAGCAGCTTGTGGGCTAGCGGGAACTACAATGAGCAGTTCTTC
>TRBJ2-1|20|TRBD2|TRBV12-3/TRBV12-4|NA
CASTLPRVADPSGWRDEQFF
TGTGCCAGCACTCTGCCGAGGGTGGCAGACCCTAGCGGATGGCGCGATGAGCAGTTCTTC
>TRBJ1-2|16|TRBD1|TRBV13|many
CASSYTGTDLPGGYTF
TGTGCCAGCAGCTACACTGGGACAGATTTGCCCGGTGGCTACACCTTC
>TRBJ2-5|16|TRBD2|TRBV20-1|few
CSARDPSGRALETQYF
TGCAGTGCTAGAGATCCTAGCGGGAGGGCCCTTGAGACCCAGTACTTC
>TRBJ2-7|17|TRBD1|TRBV5-1|NA
CASSPEISGTGGYEQYF
TGCGCCAGCAGCCCGGAAATATCTGGGACAGGAGGCTACGAGCAGTACTTC
>TRBJ2-1|15|TRBD2|TRBV28|few
CASSPGLGRDNEQFF
TGTGCCAGCAGTCCGGGACTAGGGCGTGACAATGAGCAGTTCTTC
>TRBJ2-5|12|NA|TRBV30|many
CAWKSEWQTQYF
TGTGCCTGGAAAAGTGAGTGGCAGACCCAGTACTTC
>TRBJ1-2|13|NA|TRBV7-9|NA
CASSSRQEGFYTF
TGTGCCAGCAGCTCTAGACAGGAGGGTTTCTACACCTTC
>TRBJ2-1|13|NA|TRBV7-2|NA
CASSGGFGNEQFF
TGTGCCAGCAGCGGGGGCTTTGGGAATGAGCAGTTCTTC
>TRBJ2-3|14|NA|TRBV29-1|many
CSVGDIGRTDTQYF
TGCAGCGTTGGGGATATCGGTCGCACAGATACGCAGTATTTT
>TRBJ2-1|13|NA|TRBV5-1|many
CASSIGRVNEQFF
TGCGCCAGCAGCATTGGCAGAGTCAATGAGCAGTTCTTC
>TRBJ2-7|16|NA|TRBV7-7|few
CASSSPRTAISYEQYF
TGTGCCAGCAGTTCCCCCCGGACAGCCATATCCTACGAGCAGTACTTC
>TRBJ2-1|14|TRBD2|TRBV7-2|NA
CASSTLTSGSSKFF
TGTGCCAGCAGCACGTTGACTAGCGGGAGTAGTAAGTTCTTC
>TRBJ2-3|17|NA|TRBV5-1|many
CASSLVHRAYDVDTQYF
TGCGCCAGCAGCCTCGTTCACAGGGCTTATGATGTGGATACGCAGTATTTT
>TRBJ2-3|13|NA|TRBV20-1|NA
CSASGVPTDTQYF
TGCAGTGCTAGCGGAGTCCCCACAGATACGCAGTATTTT
>TRBJ1-4|14|NA|TRBV12-3/TRBV12-4|many
CASSLGERRSKLFF
TGTGCCAGCAGTTTAGGAGAACGACGGTCCAAACTGTTTTTT
>TRBJ2-2|16|TRBD2|TRBV28|many
CASSPPGLAFSGELFF
TGTGCCAGCAGTCCACCGGGACTAGCCTTCTCCGGGGAGCTGTTTTTT
>TRBJ2-1|17|TRBD2|TRBV5-5|NA
CASSNRTSGGSYNEQFF
TGTGCCAGCAGCAACCGGACTAGCGGGGGGTCCTACAATGAGCAGTTCTTC
>TRBJ2-3|14|TRBD2|TRBV29-1|NA
CSVELAAIPDTQYF
TGCAGCGTTGAGCTAGCGGCCATCCCAGATACGCAGTATTTT
>TRBJ2-7|19|TRBD2|TRBV11-1|few
CASSWIPISSGTSLYEQYF
TGTGCCAGCAGCTGGATACCTATTTCTTCCGGGACTAGTCTGTACGAGCAGTACTTC
>TRBJ1-2|14|TRBD1|TRBV3-1|few
CASSQGWDREGYTF
TGTGCCAGCAGCCAAGGGTGGGACAGGGAAGGCTACACCTTC
>TRBJ1-2|13|TRBD1|TRBV20-1|few
CSAQDREAYGYTF
TGCAGTGCCCAAGACAGGGAGGCCTATGGCTACACCTTC
>TRBJ1-4|13|NA|TRBV29-1|many
CSVGTAPNEKLFF
TGCAGCGTTGGGACAGCACCTAATGAAAAACTGTTTTTT
>TRBJ2-5|14|TRBD1|TRBV7-2|many
CASSSITGGETQYF
TGTGCCAGCAGCTCGATTACAGGGGGGGAGACCCAGTACTTC
>TRBJ2-7|13|NA|TRBV20-1|many
CSALRRGTYEQYF
TGCAGTGCTCTTAGACGGGGGACCTACGAGCAGTACTTC
>TRBJ2-3|16|TRBD2|TRBV20-1|many
CSASSPAGVKTDTQYF
TGCAGTGCTAGCTCGCCCGCGGGAGTAAAGACAGATACGCAGTATTTT
>TRBJ2-7|14|TRBD2|TRBV11-2|many
CASSLVLAAYEQYF
TGTGCCAGCAGCTTAGTACTAGCGGCGTACGAGCAGTACTTC
>TRBJ1-5|13|NA|TRBV3-1|few
CASSQVGRQPQHF
TGTGCCAGCAGCCAAGTCGGACGGCAGCCCCAGCATTTT
>TRBJ2-1|13|TRBD2|TRBV30|few
CAWTAGAGNEQFF
TGTGCCTGGACGGCGGGAGCTGGGAATGAGCAGTTCTTC
>TRBJ2-7|14|NA|TRBV7-9|few
CASTGRRAPYEQYF
TGTGCCAGCACCGGCCGGCGGGCCCCCTACGAGCAGTACTTC
>TRBJ1-1|16|NA|TRBV4-1|NA
CASSPGRQQKRTEAFF
TGCGCCAGCAGCCCGGGGCGGCAGCAGAAACGGACTGAAGCTTTCTTT
>TRBJ2-3|16|NA|TRBV29-1|many
CSVVQGRAFSTDTQYF
TGCAGCGTTGTACAGGGACGAGCCTTTAGCACAGATACGCAGTATTTT
>TRBJ2-1|18|TRBD1|TRBV6-5|many
CASSYFHKGTDSYNEQFF
TGTGCCAGCAGTTACTTTCATAAAGGGACAGACTCCTACAATGAGCAGTTCTTC
>TRBJ2-7|10|NA|TRBV28|many
CASTGDEQYF
TGTGCCAGCACCGGCGACGAGCAGTACTTC
>TRBJ2-7|16|TRBD2|TRBV7-2|NA
CASSPKRRTSGYEQYF
TGTGCCAGCAGCCCCAAAAGGCGGACTAGCGGCTACGAGCAGTACTTC
>TRBJ1-2|14|TRBD1|TRBV20-1|NA
CSARDVDRGHGYTF
TGCAGTGCTAGAGATGTGGACAGGGGGCATGGCTACACCTTC
>TRBJ2-2|12|NA|TRBV4-1|many
CASSRIQGELFF
TGCGCCAGCAGCCGTATACAGGGGGAGCTGTTTTTT
>TRBJ2-7|15|NA|TRBV20-1|many
CSARVRTDRSYEQYF
TGCAGTGCTAGAGTGCGGACAGATCGTTCCTACGAGCAGTACTTC
>TRBJ2-2|14|NA|TRBV7-2|NA
CASSSSRYTGELFF
TGTGCCAGCAGCTCTAGCCGATACACCGGGGAGCTGTTTTTT
>TRBJ2-1|15|TRBD2|TRBV7-2|many
CASRSGASGYNEQFF
TGTGCCAGCCGCTCCGGGGCTAGCGGATACAATGAGCAGTTCTTC
>TRBJ2-1|14|TRBD2|TRBV20-1|few
CSAMGTSGRYEQFF
TGCAGTGCTATGGGGACTAGCGGGAGGTATGAGCAGTTCTTC
>TRBJ2-7|11|NA|TRBV20-1|few
CSAKSAYEQYF
TGCAGTGCTAAGAGCGCTTACGAGCAGTACTTC
>TRBJ2-1|13|NA|TRBV12-3/TRBV12-4|many
CASSRGVRDEQFF
TGTGCCAGCAGCCGAGGGGTTAGGGATGAGCAGTTCTTC
>TRBJ2-7|15|NA|TRBV12-3/TRBV12-4|many
CASSFGGVYPYEQYF
TGTGCCAGCAGTTTTGGGGGTGTATACCCCTACGAGCAGTACTTC
>TRBJ2-7|13|NA|TRBV20-1|NA
CSAAGTASYEQYF
TGCAGTGCTGCCGGGACGGCCTCCTACGAGCAGTACTTC
>TRBJ2-7|13|NA|TRBV5-1|NA
CASSLGGRSAQYF
TGCGCCAGCAGCTTGGGAGGGAGATCGGCGCAGTACTTC
>TRBJ2-7|12|NA|TRBV29-1|many
CSAWTLTYEQYF
TGCAGCGCCTGGACTCTAACCTACGAGCAGTACTTC
>TRBJ2-2|13|NA|TRBV24-1|few
CATRDSLPGELFF
TGTGCCACCAGGGACTCCCTACCCGGGGAGCTGTTTTTT
>TRBJ2-1|11|NA|TRBV20-1|many
CSASELNEQFF
TGCAGTGCTAGTGAGCTTAATGAGCAGTTCTTC
>TRBJ2-2|17|NA|TRBV20-1|NA
CSAVSGVAPSNTGELFF
TGCAGCGCGGTATCGGGAGTCGCCCCCTCGAACACCGGGGAGCTGTTTTTT
>TRBJ2-3|16|TRBD1|TRBV6-5|many
CASSLTGGEYTDTQYF
TGTGCCAGCAGTTTGACAGGGGGCGAATACACAGATACGCAGTATTTT